The entry below gives a single T cell receptor beta chain sequence along with its context. The sample originates from a study of blood T cells in healthy people across ages. Trimming took 8 bases from V and 7 from J, leaving 18 bases between them. This CDR3 region has 13 residues. The V gene's germline CDR1 is LNHNV and CDR2 YYDKDF (reference sequence). Donors each provided ten milliliters of peripheral blood. Combining a sample-barcoded 5' primer with a J-beta primer mix, a second PCR ran for roughly 6 to 12 cycles. TCRdb reprocessed the 5' RACE reads with MiXCR, giving one entry per CDR3 protein. The table shows hundreds of thousands of distinct CDR3 sequences, with approximately 35% occurring only once.

The chain couples TRBV15 to TRBJ2-7; D unclear. Material for sequencing was blood. This receptor was taken from a man between 18 and 35 years old in good health. In DNA form, the CDR3 reads TGTGCCACCGGTAAGCCCGTCTACAATGAGCAGTACTTC. Translated: CATGKPVYNEQYF.